This entry concerns a single T cell receptor beta chain. Its antigen is undetermined. The CDR3 extends over 14 amino acids. Trimming cost V 4 bases and J 0 bases, with 6 bases left between them. The germline gives CDR1 LGHDT, CDR2 YNNKEL (reference sequence). TCRdb ran MiXCR on the 5' RACE reads and lists one entry per CDR3 protein. Found here are 400,000 or so distinct CDR3 sequences, about 21% of them singletons; the top ten hold approximately 12%. This entry is derived from a study of T-cell memory formation after mild COVID-19. General study results and limits: Clones contracting across day 15 to 85 had a balanced CD4/CD8 profile; later expanding clones leaned CD4+. Pre-infection memory showed some responding clones, and this suggested that cross-reactive memory joined. Among clones peaking at day 37 in the second wave, SARS-CoV-2 specificity remained unconfirmed. The study found contracting CD4+ clones mainly in CM and EM and contracting CD8+ clones in EMRA.

The specimen was PBMCs or a T cell subset sorted from them (not recorded which). This clonotype originated in an adult woman who had mild COVID-19 (a few samples of this study predate the infection). Cell type and time point are not known. The chain is built from TRBV3-1 and TRBJ2-2; D not certain. This CDR3 reads CASSPRSNTGELFF. For the CDR3, the DNA is TGTGCCAGCAGCCCCAGATCGAACACCGGGGAGCTGTTTTTT. The variable domain in full, completed from reference TRBV3-1 and TRBJ2-2, reads DTAVSQTPKYLVTQMGNDKSIKCEQNLGHDTMYWYKQDSKKFLKIMFSYNNKELIINETVPNRFSPKSPDKAHLNLHINSLELGDSAVYFCASSPRSNTGELFFGEGSRLTVL.